This TCR beta chain was retrieved from a study of blood T cells in healthy people across ages (dated by TCRdb to the mid-2010s). Turning to the overall study: Template switching captured roughly one uniquely barcoded TCR beta cDNA molecule per two T cells in model experiments. Donors of different ages were randomly distributed across sequencing lanes to avoid experimental bias. Using deep sequencing normalized with unique cDNA molecular identifiers, the study measured how TCR beta repertoire diversity changes with age. The donors were split into four age groups: young (average around 15 years), middle-aged (39), aged (roughly 60) and long-lived (approximately 80). Using the same blood draw, the study looked at two additional independent replicas of 1 million unique cDNA reads for two donors, one aged 18 to 30 and the other aged 80 or older.

The full study reports these points: The CMV infection status of donors was not known, potentially confounding age-related changes in expanded clonotypes. The percentage of naive T cells measured by flow cytometry correlated strongly with observed TCR beta diversity. Observed TCR beta diversity per million T cells fell roughly linearly with age, and a significant reduction was already apparent by age roughly 40. Because profiling used bulk unsorted PBMCs, naive and antigen-experienced compartments could not be compared conclusively. Compared with the aged group, the long-lived group had more naive CD4+ T cells, fewer expanded clones and increased TCR diversity, a pattern suggesting age selection. Total diversity estimates from one million sequenced T cells were considered lower bounds and underestimates.

As for this clonotype: No antigen is known for it. No quality values exist for individual bases; no much larger clone is one base distant.

Systemically healthy Caucasian individuals from Russia, approximately 39 in total and aged about 6 to 90 years, were included as donors. Roughly 10 milliliters of peripheral blood were collected from each donor into EDTA-treated Vacutainer tubes. Ficoll-Paque density-gradient centrifugation was used to isolate PBMCs, with at least 7 million obtained per sample. Total RNA was extracted from PBMCs with Trizol reagent, with at least 5.5 micrograms obtained per sample. For every donor, flow cytometry on a PBMC aliquot measured the percentage of naive CD45RAhigh/CD27high T cells. Trimming takes 6 bases from V and 5 bases from J, and the germline ends sit 14 bases apart. CDR1 and CDR2, per the germline V gene, are SNHLY and FYNNEI. The CDR3 covers 13 residues, taking in both the cysteine and the phenylalanine. The sequence is cut down to CDR3 DNA, 39 bases in frame from base 1. Library construction relied on 5' RACE. Data came from an Illumina HiSeq 2500. A second PCR of about 7 to 12 cycles was run with a J-beta primer mix and a sample-barcoded 5' primer. A template-switch 5' adaptor carrying 12 random nucleotides introduced a unique molecular identifier onto each TCR beta cDNA molecule. Each sample yielded at least 2.5 million CDR3-containing paired-end reads. First-strand cDNA was synthesized from all RNA with the Mint cDNA synthesis kit, primed by a TRBC-specific oligonucleotide. Following uracil-DNA glycosylase treatment, a first 18-cycle PCR with universal primers M1SS and BC2_uni_R was performed on all cDNA. Per the original workflow: For normalization, 1 million high-quality reads, each with a distinct molecular identifier, were randomly selected from each sample. Instead of being binned into consensus sequences, reads that shared molecular identifiers were thrown out. CDR3 identification, clonotype clustering and error correction used MiTCR with a Q25 quality threshold and the strictest error-elimination algorithm. A nonparametric unseen species model using Euler transformation provided a lower-bound estimate of total TCR beta diversity. Clones were called with MiXCR by TCRdb after fastp trimmed the public reads at Q25, and only in-frame beta chains were retained. All rows with the same CDR3 protein become a single entry with the most common DNA and genes. TCRdb, not the original authors, processed these V and J calls. The sample table holds over 1,300,000 distinct CDR3 sequences, of which approximately 59% were seen once. The top ten constitute 5% to 7% of the sample.

The receptor comes from a man aged 18-30 years in good health. Sequencing input: blood. The receptor chain draws on TRBV2 and TRBJ2-7; the D gene cannot be named for sure. The DNA reads as follows: TGTGCCAGCAGGGCTAATGAGGCTCACGAGCAGTACTTC. Its protein is CASRANEAHEQYF.